This T cell receptor beta chain comes out of a study of T cell responses to AZD1222 COVID-19 vaccine. The study, taken as a whole, reports: Baseline serostatus was positive in only a handful of AZD1222 recipients.

Deletions cut 0 bases from V and 6 bases from J, with 6 bases between. Germline loops: CDR1 SGHNT, CDR2 YYREEE (reference sequence). CDR3 size: 12 residues. Assay: immunoSEQ multiplex PCR; the TCRdb copy retains only in-frame clones and omits some. Found here are approximately 76,000 clones, 80% to 85% of them singletons; the top ten hold approximately 2.9%. In regard to this clone: The antigen is undetermined. Additional DNA sequences in this sample encode the identical CDR3.

The clonotype comes from an adult in good health. Sequences were derived from peripheral blood, sampled on day 0 of AZD1222 vaccination. The chain recombines TRBV5-4 with TRBJ1-2; D is uncertain. CDR3 residues: CASSLGVNGYTF. The CDR3 region has the DNA TGTGCCAGCAGCTTGGGAGTAAATGGCTACACCTTC.